This T cell receptor beta chain is from a study of shared clonotypes between healthy human individuals. Study-level background: Three men and a couple of women, aged 18 to 49, were donors.

A note on this clone: This sample also contains other DNA sequences that code for the same CDR3.

Nashville, Tennessee was home to all donors, each a Caucasian adult. It was across several immunoSEQ plates that each subset's genomic DNA was evenly split. Sequencing was performed with immunoSEQ multiplex PCR; in TCRdb, only in-frame clones are kept and a portion is missing. Among some 900,000 clones, around 80% were seen once, and the ten largest hold around 1.4%. The specimen was memory CD4+ T cells sorted from blood. The subset: CD45RA-negative fraction. This TCR was recovered from a young man in good health.

CDR3 coding DNA: TGTGCCAGCAGTTTCGGGACAGGGAACACTGAAGCTTTCTTT. As protein: CASSFGTGNTEAFF. The rearrangement links TRBV11-2 to TRBJ1-1; TRBD1 aligns across 8 bases. CDR1 and CDR2 (germline): SGHAT, FQNNGV. The CDR3 has 14 amino acids. V shed 6 bases and J 1 base; nucleotides not matched to a gene: 4.